The present T cell receptor (beta chain) was sequenced within a study of T cells in tuberculosis. About the research overall: In South Africa, adults with active tuberculosis were compared with IGRA-negative and latently infected IGRA-positive adolescents. The study's findings and limits: GEM motif frequencies gave 55% to 75% accuracy; the GMM repertoire gave about 87%. GMM-specific TCRs were nearer to active tuberculosis alpha repertoires, suggesting expansion.

Indicated time point: new active TB diagnosis, blood taken before or within 7 days of starting treatment. Patients were newly diagnosed, HIV-seronegative, and aged 18 or older. The V gene lost 3 bases and the J gene lost 8 bases, with 9 bases spanning the gap. The CDR3 runs to 12 residues. Germline V lookup: CDR1 SGHDN, CDR2 FVKESK. This clone was recorded once. What it binds is not known. Some clones are missing from TCRdb's copy, which holds only in-frame ones; the method was immunoSEQ multiplex PCR. Here the sample spans tens of thousands of clones, approximately 90% being singletons. The chain uses TRBV14 and TRBJ2-3; D gene unclear. The sequencing used PBMCs, collected at tuberculosis diagnosis. The TCR was taken from an adult with tuberculosis. The CDR3 here is CASSQFTGTQYF. The CDR3 DNA is TGTGCCAGCAGCCAGTTTACGGGTACGCAGTATTTT.